This TCR beta chain was obtained from a study of PD-L1 blockade in urothelial cancer. Germline V gives CDR1 MGHRA, CDR2 YSYEKL. The V and J ends lost 2 bases and 5 bases, in that order; junction bases with no gene match: 11. This CDR3 comprises 17 residues. Using immunoSEQ multiplex PCR, the repertoire was profiled, and TCRdb retains in-frame clones only, with some absent. The sample holds about 88,000 clones, 90% to 95% seen once. This specimen was PBMCs, taken around atezolizumab (anti-PD-L1) treatment. This sequence was found in a man between 60 and 75 years old with urothelial cancer. The chain employs TRBV4-1 and TRBJ2-5; 10 bases map to TRBD2. The CDR3 region has the DNA TGCGCCAGCAGCCAAAGGGTCAGCGGGGGGGCCCTGGAGACCCAGTACTTC. Its translation is CASSQRVSGGALETQYF.